The source of this T cell receptor beta chain is a study of T cell changes during pregnancy in multiple sclerosis. V trimming: 2 bases; J trimming: 3 bases; junction bases outside the gene matches: 9. CDR3 length: 16 amino acids. CDR1 GTSNPN and CDR2 SVGIG come from the germline V gene (reference sequence). Profiling relied on immunoSEQ multiplex PCR, and the TCRdb table lists in-frame clones only, not all of them. This table has about 74,000 clones, roughly 88% appearing once. The J gene is TRBJ2-1, the V gene TRBV30; TRBD1 matches 8 bases. This clonotype was obtained from a female donor with multiple sclerosis, enrolled in a pregnancy study. Sequenced material: peripheral blood, taken in the third trimester of pregnancy. CDR3 sequence (DNA): TGTGCCTGGAGTTCTCGTGACAGGGGAGACTACAATGAGCAGTTCTTC. Residues: CAWSSRDRGDYNEQFF. Full variable domain (rest looked up from reference TRBV30 and TRBJ2-1): SQTIHQWPATLVQPVGSPLSLECTVEGTSNPNLYWYRQAAGRGLQLLFYSVGIGQISSEVPQNLSASRPQDRQFILSSKKLLLSDSGFYLCAWSSRDRGDYNEQFFGPGTRLTVL.